This section outlines one TCR beta chain sequence together with its context. The clone's antigen remains unknown. Base qualities are not at hand, and no much larger clone is one base apart. The data belong to a study of blood T cell repertoires in COVID-19 (dated by TCRdb to 2018 to 2020). Concerning the study at large: Samples covering the acute and convalescent phases of COVID-19 were provided by collaborators in the United States, Italy and Spain. A freely available public database, intended as a resource for researchers studying the immune response to SARS-CoV-2, is where the repertoires were released. Sample metadata almost always included a de-identified subject ID, COVID-19 status, age in years and sex. Where available, HLA class I and class II types were taken from metadata supplied by the sample provider and were not determined by assay-based typing. Subjects who had been exposed to COVID-19, were actively infected with it, or had recovered from it provided the deeply sampled blood TCRbeta repertoires that made up the dataset. The samples were drawn from two sources: the first 160 participants of the ongoing ImmuneRACE study, and 1,254 subjects contributed by 6 global collaborators. The prospective study material was composed of cDNA or gDNA derived from T cells, B-cell-depleted T cells, or PBMCs.

TCRbeta CDR3 regions were amplified from genomic DNA using the immunoSEQ Assay, a bias-controlled multiplex PCR. As for how the authors treated the data: The number of nucleated cells in each sample was estimated by amplification of reference gene primers within the assay. To quantify the absolute abundance of each unique TCRbeta CDR3 rearrangement, sequence reads were collapsed and filtered. For each sample, productive Simpson clonality was calculated as the square root of Simpson's diversity index across productive rearrangements. This is the immuneACCESS table as TCRdb keeps it, with only in-frame sequences that have V and J called. A part of the clones is gone; compared with another copy, unresolved V genes explain less than half, and the rest is unexplained. D and trimming were read from the DNA, whereas the V and J calls and clone size are those reported in that table. Here the sample has some 82,000 clones; approximately 81% occur a single time. Jointly, the top ten make up 44% of the sample.

The junction carries 14 bases between V and J, which are trimmed by 9 bases and 6 bases respectively. Spanning cysteine to phenylalanine, the CDR3 consists of 13 amino acids. The entry retains the CDR3 DNA only, 39 bases that are in frame from base 1. According to the germline V gene, CDR1 reads KGHSH and CDR2 reads LQKENI. Overall study results and their limits: The quantity of clinical and demographic metadata differed by source and by participant and was supplied without curation.

The collaborating institutions used their own protocols to collect whole blood in K2EDTA tubes. Collaborator samples were shipped for TCRbeta analysis as frozen whole blood, isolated PBMCs, or DNA extracted from either sample type. The sample was peripheral blood. The chain links TRBV18 with TRBJ2-2; a tentative D call is TRBD1 (6 bases match). This clonotype was obtained from a man older than 75 with acute or convalescent COVID-19. The encoded CDR3 is CASHYQGPGELFF. The DNA sequence is TGTGCCAGTCACTACCAGGGGCCCGGGGAGCTGTTTTTT.